Following are 15 T cell receptor beta chains from one sample sequenced in a study of shared clonotypes between healthy human individuals. Libraries were prepared by immunoSEQ multiplex PCR; TCRdb keeps only in-frame clonotypes and omits some of them. The table shows over 95,000 clones, with 40% to 55% occurring only once. Sequencing input: PBMCs. The source of these receptors is a middle-aged woman in good health. Some clones in this sample may be carry-over from other donors' samples.

This clone was counted ten times or more. Compared with germline, one end of the junction differs, possibly owing to a read error. This chain links TRBV2 with TRBJ2-7, with D possibly TRBD2 on 6 matching bases. CDR1 and CDR2 (germline): SNHLY, FYNNEI. CDR3 size: 14 residues. This chain's CDR3 is CASSPSTGVRFLDF. The CDR3 DNA reads TGTGCCAGCAGTCCCTCCACGGGGGTCCGATTTTTGGACTTC.

The chain employs TRBV30 and TRBJ1-3; D is uncertain. V dropped 1 base and J dropped 0 bases, with 10 bases sitting between them. The CDR3 totals 15 residues. From germline, CDR1 is GTSNPN and CDR2 SVGIG (reference sequence). The CDR3: CAWSEWSYSGNTIYF. In nucleotides, the CDR3 is TGTGCCTGGAGTGAATGGTCGTACTCTGGAAACACCATATATTTT.

As to this clone: A far more abundant clone sits one base away, making this likely a read error. The sample contains more than one DNA sequence encoding this CDR3. The chain has TRBV6-5 and TRBJ2-7, with 9 bases fitting TRBD2. The CDR3 runs to 15 residues. Germline values: CDR1 MNHEY, CDR2 SVGAGI. DNA of the CDR3: TGTGCCAGCAATCCAGCGGGAGGACTGACATACGAGCAATACTTC. This codes for CASNPAGGLTYEQYF.

This clone has a handful of counts. V is TRBV28 and J is TRBJ2-7; D is perhaps TRBD1 (6 bases). The CDR3 length is 14 residues. CDR1 is MDHEN, CDR2 SYDVKM, per germline. Trimming removed 2 bases from V and 0 bases from J, with 8 bases in between. Here the CDR3 reads CASSLPGVSYEQYF. CDR3 bases: TGTGCCAGCAGTTTACCAGGGGTCTCCTACGAGCAGTACTTC.

This clone has just a few counts. The rearrangement links TRBV7-9 to TRBJ2-7, with TRBD2 identical over 10 bases. The germline V gene has CDR1 SEHNR and CDR2 FQNEAQ (reference sequence). After removal of 6 bases from V and 3 bases from J, the junction contained 8 bases not matched to a gene. This CDR3 is built from 15 residues. The CDR3 here is CASSVSSGSSYEQYF. In nucleotides, the CDR3 is TGTGCCAGCAGTGTGTCTAGCGGGAGTAGCTACGAGCAGTACTTC.

This clone was observed a few times. This chain joins TRBV4-1 and TRBJ1-5, with D hard to call. The CDR3 is made up of 14 amino acids. V was pared by 1 base and J by 6 bases, with 10 bases between. Germline CDR1 is MGHRA and CDR2 is YSYEKL. The CDR3 loop is CASSQVAEGQPQHF. CDR3 DNA sequence: TGCGCCAGCAGCCAAGTGGCAGAGGGTCAGCCCCAGCATTTT.

This clone was seen many times. The genes are TRBV28 and TRBJ2-7; possible D gene TRBD1, 5 bases. V was shortened by 5 bases and J by 7 bases, with 12 bases between the two germline ends. The CDR3 is made up of 12 amino acids. The germline V gene encodes CDR1 MDHEN and CDR2 SYDVKM. Here the CDR3 reads CASSPYRREQYF. In DNA form, the CDR3 reads TGTGCCAGCAGTCCCTACAGGCGGGAGCAGTACTTC. Supplemented by reference TRBV28 and TRBJ2-7, the full variable domain reads DVKVTQSSRYLVKRTGEKVFLECVQDMDHENMFWYRQDPGLGLRLIYFSYDVKMKEKGDIPEGYSVSREKKERFSLILESASTNQTSMYLCASSPYRREQYFGPGTRLTVT.

This chain joins TRBV15 and TRBJ1-5; tentative D call: TRBD1 (6 bases). V dropped 0 bases and J dropped 6 bases, with 18 bases sitting between them. The CDR3 runs to 17 residues. Per germline, CDR1 LNHNV and CDR2 YYDKDF (reference sequence). The CDR3 DNA follows: TGTGCCACCAGCAGAGATCTCGGGGAAGGGGGGAGTCAGCCCCAGCATTTT. It is translated as CATSRDLGEGGSQPQHF.

This clone has only a few counts. V and J are TRBV6-6 and TRBJ2-3; tentative D call: TRBD2 (6 bases). Trimming stripped 8 bases from V and 2 bases from J, with 14 bases between. The CDR3 is 14 amino acids. Germline V gene data show CDR1 as MNHNY and CDR2 as SVGAGI (reference sequence). CDR3 bases: TGTGCCAGCCGGGGCGGCGGGGACACAGATACGCAGTATTTT. Translated: CASRGGGDTDTQYF.

This clone was recorded at least ten times. This chain joins TRBV11-2 and TRBJ2-5; the match to TRBD1 covers 12 bases. The germline V gene encodes CDR1 SGHAT and CDR2 FQNNGV. Losses at the gene ends were 6 bases for V and 8 bases for J; bases not matched to a gene: 4. CDR3 size: 13 residues. CDR3 amino acids: CASRQGQGATQYF. CDR3 in DNA: TGTGCCAGCAGACAGGGACAGGGGGCAACCCAGTACTTC.

The rearrangement joins TRBV9 to TRBJ2-5; 9 bases match TRBD2. With the DNA end fitting TRBJ2-7 better, the J assignment may be wrong. The CDR3 has 13 residues. Germline V gene data show CDR1 as SGDLS and CDR2 as YYNGEE. As DNA, the CDR3 is TGTGCCAGCAGCGTGACTAGCGGATACGAGCAGTACTTC. This sequence encodes CASSVTSGYEQYF.

The gene calls are TRBV6-5 and TRBJ2-2; D ambiguous. The V gene's germline CDR1 is MNHEY and CDR2 SVGAGI. CDR3 length: 13 amino acids. Trimming shortened V by 3 bases and J by 3 bases, and 5 bases separated the two germline ends. The chain's CDR3 is CASSYLHTGELFF. CDR3 in DNA: TGTGCCAGCAGTTATTTGCACACCGGGGAGCTGTTTTTT.

Details on this clone: A much larger clone differs from this one at a single base, so this may be a read error. Other DNA sequences in the sample encode the same CDR3. V and J are TRBV10-2 and TRBJ1-5; D call uncertain. The CDR3 totals 13 residues. Germline CDR1 is WSHSY and CDR2 is SAAADI. Trimming removed 4 bases from V and 7 bases from J, with 11 bases in between. Written as DNA, the CDR3 is TGCGCCAGCAGTGCAGGAGGCGACCAGCCCCAGCATTTT. The encoded protein is CASSAGGDQPQHF.

As for this clone: One junction end does not reproduce the germline sequence, and a read error may be involved. The chain carries TRBV6-1 and TRBJ2-7; TRBD2 is a possible D gene (7 bases). Looked up from germline, CDR1 is MNHNS and CDR2 is SASEGT. CDR3 size: 16 residues. CDR3 sequence: CASSQAGGQHTYEQYF. The CDR3 bases are TGTGCCAGCAGTCAAGCCGGGGGGCAGCATACCTACGAGCAGTACTTC.

There are a few counts of this clone. The chain has TRBV28 and TRBJ2-1, with 8 bases matching TRBD2. Trimming cost V 5 bases and J 15 bases; bases outside gene matches: 12. Germline CDR1 reads MDHEN; CDR2 reads SYDVKM. The CDR3 has 13 amino acids. CDR3 sequence reads: CASSPIAGRAPFF. The CDR3 DNA is TGTGCCAGCAGTCCCATAGCGGGACGGGCGCCGTTCTTC.